Below, 12 T cell receptor beta chains from the same sample are listed, as sequenced in a study of beta chain features in type 1 diabetes (dated by TCRdb to the late 2010s). Libraries were prepared through the immunoSEQ multiplex PCR assay. The entire amount of isolated RNA was reverse transcribed using the High Capacity cDNA Reverse Transcription Kit, so the sequenced TCRB transcripts were expressed ones. TCRdb holds this immuneACCESS table with in-frame rearrangements only. Some clones are missing; in checked studies, unresolved V genes explain under half, and the rest has no known cause. In this sample the table shows almost 350,000 clones, approximately 8.2% of which occur a single time. The top ten clonotypes cover 0.44% of the sample. What was sequenced was central memory CD4+ T cells from blood. Every receptor here comes from a woman aged 18-29 years in good health.

This clone was seen a few times. CDR3 loop: CASSPNIDTGELFF. For the CDR3, the DNA is TGTGCCAGCAGCCCCAACATAGACACCGGGGAGCTGTTTTTT. The chain recombines TRBV11-2 with TRBJ2-2; D is undetermined. In germline, CDR1 is SGHAT, CDR2 FQNNGV. This CDR3 region has 14 residues. V was shortened by 5 bases and J by 3 bases, with 10 bases between the two germline ends.

Only a few counts were recorded for this clone. The chain carries TRBV6-5 and TRBJ2-5; D is perhaps TRBD1 (6 bases). The CDR3 sequence is 14 residues long. Deletions cut 6 bases from V and 0 bases from J, with 11 bases between. Looked up from germline, CDR1 is MNHEY and CDR2 is SVGAGI. This CDR3 reads CASSLTGYQETQYF. CDR3 DNA: TGTGCCAGCAGCCTGACAGGATACCAAGAGACCCAGTACTTC.

The genes are TRBV2 and TRBJ1-4; D might be TRBD1 (5 bases). Germline V gene lookup returns CDR1 SNHLY and CDR2 FYNNEI. Deletions cut 0 bases from V and 16 bases from J, with 21 bases between. The CDR3 consists of 15 residues. CDR3 bases: TGTGCCAGCAGTGAAGCGCTAGGCCGGGACGTACTCTCGTTTTTT. It is translated as CASSEALGRDVLSFF.

This clone has just a few counts. Written as DNA, the CDR3 is TGTGCCAGCAGCCCTCTTGGGCGGGAGCAGAATGAGCAGTTCTTC. It yields the protein CASSPLGREQNEQFF. The chain uses TRBV5-6 and TRBJ2-1; 7 bases are a match to TRBD2. After removal of 4 bases from V and 7 bases from J, the junction contained 11 bases not matched to a gene. The V gene's germline CDR1 is SGHDT and CDR2 YYEEEE. The CDR3 consists of 15 residues.

The chain recombines TRBV29-1 with TRBJ2-7; 7 bases are shared with TRBD2. Germline V gene sequence: CDR1 SQVTM, CDR2 ANQGSEA. The V and J ends lost 5 bases and 4 bases, in that order; junction bases with no gene match: 5. This CDR3 spans 12 amino acids. CDR3: CSVLPSGYEQYF. CDR3 sequence (DNA): TGCAGCGTTCTGCCTAGCGGATACGAGCAGTACTTC.

This chain uses TRBV6-5 with TRBJ1-4; 8 nucleotides align to TRBD1. V shed 4 bases and J 8 bases; nucleotides not matched to a gene: 6. CDR3 length equals 14 residues. CDR1 is MNHEY, CDR2 SVGAGI, per germline. CDR3 nucleotide sequence: TGTGCCAGCAGTTTATCCAGGGGGCGGGAAAAACTGTTTTTT. It encodes CASSLSRGREKLFF.

The chain combines TRBV7-2 with TRBJ2-1; 9 positions match TRBD2. Trimming took 1 base from V and 7 from J; bases not matched to a gene: 5. CDR1 is SGHTA, CDR2 FQGNSA, per germline. The CDR3 is 15 residues long. The CDR3 nucleotides read TGTGCCAGCAGCTTAGTAGCGGGAGACCGGAATGAGCAGTTCTTC. This codes for CASSLVAGDRNEQFF.

A few counts support this clone. CDR3 bases: TGTGCCAGCAGCGGACCCGGGACAGGGCGGTCTGAGCAGTTCTTC. Protein: CASSGPGTGRSEQFF. This chain connects TRBV9 to TRBJ2-1; 9 bases align to TRBD1. The V segment lost 3 bases and the J segment 9 bases; nucleotides outside the gene matches: 10. The germline gives CDR1 SGDLS, CDR2 YYNGEE. The CDR3 runs to 15 residues.

The chain has TRBV29-1 and TRBJ1-2, with 7 nucleotides matching TRBD1. This CDR3 is 14 amino acids long. Germline CDR1 SQVTM, CDR2 ANQGSEA. Trimming took 4 bases from V and 7 from J; bases not matched to a gene: 12. The CDR3 loop is CSVVGRGVEGGYTF. The CDR3 DNA is TGCAGCGTTGTCGGCAGGGGGGTGGAGGGTGGCTACACCTTC.

Note on this clone: Other nucleotide sequences from this sample produce the same CDR3. The V gene is TRBV5-4, the J gene TRBJ2-3; D is ambiguous. Per the germline V gene, CDR1 is SGHNT and CDR2 is YYREEE (reference sequence). This CDR3 is 13 amino acids long. Trimming removed 4 bases from V and 2 bases from J, with 8 bases in between. CDR3 sequence (DNA): TGTGCCAGCAGCCTTCCAAACACAGATACGCAGTATTTT. Its protein is CASSLPNTDTQYF.

V is TRBV11-2 and J is TRBJ2-1; 8 bases match TRBD2. In germline, CDR1 is SGHAT, CDR2 FQNNGV. This CDR3 has 14 amino acids. Losses at the gene ends were 5 bases for V and 9 bases for J; bases not matched to a gene: 9. CDR3: CASSRSGSFGEQFF. CDR3 nucleotides: TGTGCCAGCAGCCGAAGCGGGAGTTTCGGTGAGCAGTTCTTC.

J is TRBJ2-5 and V is TRBV7-9; 11 bases are a match to TRBD2. The germline CDR1 and CDR2 sequences are SEHNR and FQNEAQ (reference sequence). This CDR3 spans 17 amino acids. J was trimmed by 5 bases and V by 3 bases; bases with no gene match: 11. This CDR3 reads CASSLTRTSGRLETQYF. CDR3 bases: TGTGCCAGCAGCTTGACACGGACTAGCGGGCGGTTGGAGACCCAGTACTTC.